These 8 T cell receptor beta chains originate from one sample sequenced in a study of cytomegalovirus exposure and HLA in healthy donors. In the PCR, 60 Vbeta and 13 Jbeta primers were used. Here immunoSEQ multiplex PCR was the method, and the copy in TCRdb shows in-frame clones only, minus some. The sample has some 150,000 clones; around three fifths are singletons. The sample taken for sequencing was PBMCs. All receptors come from a woman aged 40 to 49 in good health and CMV-seronegative.

This clone was seen more than once but under ten times. The chain is built from TRBV30 and TRBJ1-6; D is unclear. V was pared by 3 bases and J by 1 base, with 10 bases between. The CDR3 consists of 15 residues. Looked up from germline, CDR1 is GTSNPN and CDR2 is SVGIG (reference sequence). CDR3 sequence: CAWSSGVSYNSPLHF. The CDR3 DNA reads TGTGCCTGGAGCAGCGGAGTTTCCTATAATTCACCCCTCCACTTT.

This clone was seen more than once but under ten times. J is TRBJ1-2 and V is TRBV27, with TRBD1 matching 9 bases. In germline, CDR1 is MNHEY, CDR2 SMNVEV (reference sequence). The CDR3 is 13 amino acids. The trim removed 6 bases at V and 2 bases at J, leaving 1 base unmatched. The CDR3 loop reads CASSGTGNYGYTF. CDR3 coding DNA: TGTGCCAGCAGCGGGACAGGGAACTATGGCTACACCTTC.

V and J are TRBV7-9 and TRBJ1-4; unclear D gene. V was pared by 1 base and J by 12 bases, with 18 bases between. The CDR3 covers 15 residues. Germline lookup yields CDR1 SEHNR and CDR2 FQNEAQ (reference sequence). In DNA form, the CDR3 reads TGTGCCAGCAGCTTAGGCGGGCCCTTAGACATCGAACTGTTTTTT. Protein product: CASSLGGPLDIELFF.

V is TRBV5-1 and J is TRBJ2-3; D might be TRBD2 (7 bases). CDR1 SGHRS and CDR2 YFSETQ come from the germline V gene. The CDR3 has 17 amino acids. Trimming pared 1 base from V and 6 bases from J, leaving 21 bases between. CDR3 in amino acids: CASSLSAGALGKDTQYF. DNA for the CDR3: TGCGCCAGCAGCTTGAGCGCGGGGGCTCTAGGCAAGGATACGCAGTATTTT.

With regard to this clone: This sample includes further DNA sequences coding for the same CDR3. The chain joins TRBV9 to TRBJ2-1; a weak D match, TRBD2 (5 bases). CDR1 SGDLS and CDR2 YYNGEE come from the germline V gene. This CDR3 contains 15 residues. With 0 bases removed from V and 8 bases from J, the gap between germline ends came to 15 bases. The CDR3 loop is CASSVVGLAGDEQFF. DNA of the CDR3: TGTGCCAGCAGCGTAGTAGGGCTAGCTGGCGATGAGCAGTTCTTC. The complete variable domain, with remaining parts taken from reference TRBV9 and TRBJ2-1, reads DSGVTQTPKHLITATGQRVTLRCSPRSGDLSVYWYQQSLDQGLQFLIQYYNGEERAKGNILERFSAQQFPDLHSELNLSSLELGDSALYFCASSVVGLAGDEQFFGPGTRLTVL.

The chain links TRBV9 to TRBJ2-2; D perhaps matches TRBD2 (6 bases). This CDR3 contains 14 residues. Germline V gene sequence: CDR1 SGDLS, CDR2 YYNGEE. V lost 4 bases to trimming and J lost 4 bases, with 11 bases between them. The CDR3 DNA reads as TGTGCCAGCAGCTTCGGGACTTTCACCGGGGAGCTGTTTTTT. Translating gives CASSFGTFTGELFF.

The chain links TRBV7-2 to TRBJ1-5, with TRBD1 matching over 12 bases. The CDR3 is 15 amino acids. The ends lost 3 bases at V and 6 bases at J; junction bases unmatched: 3. Germline V gives CDR1 SGHTA, CDR2 FQGNSA. CDR3 sequence (DNA): TGTGCCAGCAGCTTGGGACAGGGGGCGCGTCAGCCCCAGCATTTT. Translation gives CASSLGQGARQPQHF.

This chain uses TRBV10-3 with TRBJ1-2; possible D gene TRBD1, 6 bases. Germline values: CDR1 ENHRY, CDR2 SYGVKD. The CDR3 length is 15 residues. V was trimmed by 3 bases and J by 1 base, leaving 12 bases between them. For the CDR3, the DNA is TGTGCCATCAGTGATACACGAGGGGGTAACTATGGCTACACCTTC. It specifies CAISDTRGGNYGYTF.